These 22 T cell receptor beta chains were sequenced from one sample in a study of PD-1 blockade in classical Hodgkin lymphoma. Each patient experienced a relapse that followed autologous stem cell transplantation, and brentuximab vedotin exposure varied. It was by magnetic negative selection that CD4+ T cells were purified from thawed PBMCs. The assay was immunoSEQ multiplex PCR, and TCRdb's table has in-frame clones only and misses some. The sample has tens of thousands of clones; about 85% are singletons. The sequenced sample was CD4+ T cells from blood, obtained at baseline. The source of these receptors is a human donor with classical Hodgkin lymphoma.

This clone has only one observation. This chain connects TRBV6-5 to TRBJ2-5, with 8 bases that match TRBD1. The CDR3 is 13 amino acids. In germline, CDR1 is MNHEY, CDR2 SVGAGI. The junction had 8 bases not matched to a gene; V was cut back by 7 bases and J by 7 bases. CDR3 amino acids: CASNRDRGGTQYF. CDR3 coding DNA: TGTGCCAGCAATCGAGACAGGGGAGGGACCCAGTACTTC.

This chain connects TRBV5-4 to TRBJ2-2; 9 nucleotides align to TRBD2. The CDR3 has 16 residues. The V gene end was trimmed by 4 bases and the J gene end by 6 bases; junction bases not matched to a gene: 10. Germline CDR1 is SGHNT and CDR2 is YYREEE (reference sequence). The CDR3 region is CASSPGLAYGAGELFF. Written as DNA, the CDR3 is TGTGCCAGCAGCCCGGGACTAGCATACGGGGCCGGGGAGCTGTTTTTT.

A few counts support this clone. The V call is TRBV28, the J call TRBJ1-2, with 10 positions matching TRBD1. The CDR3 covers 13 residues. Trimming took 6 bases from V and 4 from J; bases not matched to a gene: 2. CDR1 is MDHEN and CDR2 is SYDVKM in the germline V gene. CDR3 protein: CASRTGGFYGYTF. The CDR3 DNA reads TGTGCCAGCAGGACAGGGGGCTTCTATGGCTACACCTTC.

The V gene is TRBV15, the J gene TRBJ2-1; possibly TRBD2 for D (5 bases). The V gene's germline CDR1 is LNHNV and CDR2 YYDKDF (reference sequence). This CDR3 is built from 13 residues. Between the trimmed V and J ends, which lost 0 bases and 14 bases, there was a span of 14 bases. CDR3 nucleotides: TGTGCCACCAGCAGAGAAAGAAGCGGCCTGGAGTTCTTC. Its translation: CATSRERSGLEFF.

The CDR3 DNA sequence: TGCGCCAGCAGCAGACAACAGGGCCCGAAGGAGACCCAGTACTTC. It specifies CASSRQQGPKETQYF. The gene calls are TRBV5-1 and TRBJ2-5, with a possible D match to TRBD1 (6 bases). The CDR3 is made up of 15 amino acids. Germline V lookup: CDR1 SGHRS, CDR2 YFSETQ. Deletions cut 4 bases from V and 5 bases from J, with 18 bases between. Full variable domain (missing parts from reference TRBV5-1 and TRBJ2-5): KAGVTQTPRYLIKTRGQQVTLSCSPISGHRSVSWYQQTPGQGLQFLFEYFSETQRNKGNFPGRFSGRQFSNSRSEMNVSTLELGDSALYLCASSRQQGPKETQYFGPGTRLLVL.

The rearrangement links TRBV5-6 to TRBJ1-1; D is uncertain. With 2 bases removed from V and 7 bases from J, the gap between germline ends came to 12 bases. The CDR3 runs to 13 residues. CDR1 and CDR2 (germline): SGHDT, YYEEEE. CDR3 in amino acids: CASSLGARDEAFF. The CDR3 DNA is TGTGCCAGCAGCTTAGGTGCCAGAGATGAAGCTTTCTTT.

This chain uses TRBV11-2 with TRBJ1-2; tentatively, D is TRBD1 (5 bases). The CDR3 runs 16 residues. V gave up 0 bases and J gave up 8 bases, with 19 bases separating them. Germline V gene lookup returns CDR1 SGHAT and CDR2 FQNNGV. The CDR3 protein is CASSLDTGPGIRGYTF. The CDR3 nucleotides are TGTGCCAGCAGCTTAGATACGGGGCCGGGGATCAGGGGCTACACCTTC.

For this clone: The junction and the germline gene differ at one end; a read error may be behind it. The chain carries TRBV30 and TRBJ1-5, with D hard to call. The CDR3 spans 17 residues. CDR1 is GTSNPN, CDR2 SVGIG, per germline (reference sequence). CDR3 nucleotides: TGTGCCCGGAGTGTATGGGAATATCCTCGGGAGAATCAGCCCCAGCATTTT. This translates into CARSVWEYPRENQPQHF.

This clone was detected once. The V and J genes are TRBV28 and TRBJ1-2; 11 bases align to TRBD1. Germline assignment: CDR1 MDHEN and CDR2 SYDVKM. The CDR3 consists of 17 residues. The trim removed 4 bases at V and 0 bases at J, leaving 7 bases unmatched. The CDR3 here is CASSSPGQGAANYGYTF. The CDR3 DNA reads TGTGCCAGCAGTTCTCCCGGACAGGGGGCGGCTAACTATGGCTACACCTTC.

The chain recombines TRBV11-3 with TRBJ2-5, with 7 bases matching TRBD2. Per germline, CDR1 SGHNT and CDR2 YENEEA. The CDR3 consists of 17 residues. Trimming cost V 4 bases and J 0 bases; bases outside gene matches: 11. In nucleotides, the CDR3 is TGTGCCAGCAGCTCCTCCTGGACTAGAGGGGACCAAGAGACCCAGTACTTC. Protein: CASSSSWTRGDQETQYF.

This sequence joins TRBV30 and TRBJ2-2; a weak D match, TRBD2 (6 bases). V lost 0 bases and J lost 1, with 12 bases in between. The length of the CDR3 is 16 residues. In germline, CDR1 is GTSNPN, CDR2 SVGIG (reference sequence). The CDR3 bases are TGTGCCTGGAGTGTAGATCGAGCGGGGAACACCGGGGAGCTGTTTTTT. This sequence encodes CAWSVDRAGNTGELFF.

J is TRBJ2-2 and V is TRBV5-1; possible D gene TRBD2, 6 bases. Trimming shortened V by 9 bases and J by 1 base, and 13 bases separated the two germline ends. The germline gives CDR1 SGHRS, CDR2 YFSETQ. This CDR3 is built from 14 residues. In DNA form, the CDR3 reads TGCGCCACCCGGGAGACATTGAACACCGGGGAGCTGTTTTTT. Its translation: CATRETLNTGELFF.

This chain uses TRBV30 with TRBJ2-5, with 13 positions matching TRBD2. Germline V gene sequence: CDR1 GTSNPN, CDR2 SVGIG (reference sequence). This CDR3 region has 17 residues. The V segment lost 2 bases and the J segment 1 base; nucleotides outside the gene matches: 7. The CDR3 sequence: CAWSFTWTSGSQETQYF. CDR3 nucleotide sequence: TGTGCCTGGAGTTTCACCTGGACTAGCGGGAGCCAAGAGACCCAGTACTTC.

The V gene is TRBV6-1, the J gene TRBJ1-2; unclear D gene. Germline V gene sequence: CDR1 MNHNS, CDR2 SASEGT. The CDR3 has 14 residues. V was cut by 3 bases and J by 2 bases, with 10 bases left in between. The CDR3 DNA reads TGTGCCAGCAGTGACCCCCGAAGCAACTATGGCTACACCTTC. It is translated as CASSDPRSNYGYTF.

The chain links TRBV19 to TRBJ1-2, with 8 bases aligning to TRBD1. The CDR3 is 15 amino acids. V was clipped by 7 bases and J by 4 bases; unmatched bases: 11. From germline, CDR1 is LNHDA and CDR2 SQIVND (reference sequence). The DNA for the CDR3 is TGTGCCAGTACCCATCAGGGGGCCGGAAGCTATGGCTACACCTTC. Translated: CASTHQGAGSYGYTF.

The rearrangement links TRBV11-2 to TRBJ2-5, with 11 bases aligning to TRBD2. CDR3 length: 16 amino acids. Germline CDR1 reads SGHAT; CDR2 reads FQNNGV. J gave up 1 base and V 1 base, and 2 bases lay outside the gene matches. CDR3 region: CASSLGGTSGQETQYF. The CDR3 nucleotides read TGTGCCAGCAGCTTAGGGGGGACTAGCGGCCAAGAGACCCAGTACTTC.

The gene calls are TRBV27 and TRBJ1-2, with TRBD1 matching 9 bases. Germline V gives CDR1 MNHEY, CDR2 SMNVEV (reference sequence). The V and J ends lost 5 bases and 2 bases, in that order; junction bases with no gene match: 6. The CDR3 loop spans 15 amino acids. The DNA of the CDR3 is TGTGCCAGCAGTCCGGAGACAGGGGGAAACTATGGCTACACCTTC. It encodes CASSPETGGNYGYTF.

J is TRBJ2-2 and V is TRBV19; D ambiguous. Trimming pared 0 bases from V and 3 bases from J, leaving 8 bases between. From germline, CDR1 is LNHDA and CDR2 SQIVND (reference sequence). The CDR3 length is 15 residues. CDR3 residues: CASSIDTRDTGELFF. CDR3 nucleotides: TGTGCCAGTAGTATAGACACACGGGACACCGGGGAGCTGTTTTTT.

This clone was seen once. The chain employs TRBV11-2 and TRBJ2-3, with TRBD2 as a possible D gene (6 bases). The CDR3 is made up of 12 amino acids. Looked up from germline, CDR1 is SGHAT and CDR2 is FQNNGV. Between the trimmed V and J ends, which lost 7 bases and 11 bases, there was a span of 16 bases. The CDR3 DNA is TGTGCCAGCAACAGGATTAGCGGCGTGCAGTATTTT. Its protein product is CASNRISGVQYF. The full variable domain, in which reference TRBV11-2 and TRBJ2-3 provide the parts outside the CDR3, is EAGVAQSPRYKIIEKRQSVAFWCNPISGHATLYWYQQILGQGPKLLIQFQNNGVVDDSQLPKDRFSAERLKGVDSTLKIQPAKLEDSAVYLCASNRISGVQYFGPGTRLTVL.

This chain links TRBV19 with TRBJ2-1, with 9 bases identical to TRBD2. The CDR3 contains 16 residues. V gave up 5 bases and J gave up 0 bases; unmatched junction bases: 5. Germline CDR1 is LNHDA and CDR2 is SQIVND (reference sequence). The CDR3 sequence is CASSRSGGSSYNEQFF. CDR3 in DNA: TGTGCCAGTAGTCGTAGCGGGGGTAGCTCCTACAATGAGCAGTTCTTC.

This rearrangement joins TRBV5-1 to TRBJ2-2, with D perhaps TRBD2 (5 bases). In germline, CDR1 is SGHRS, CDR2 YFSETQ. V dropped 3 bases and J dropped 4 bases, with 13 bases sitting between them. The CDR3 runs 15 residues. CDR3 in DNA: TGCGCCAGCAGCTCCGACTCCGGGGTCACCGGGGAGCTGTTTTTT. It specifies CASSSDSGVTGELFF.

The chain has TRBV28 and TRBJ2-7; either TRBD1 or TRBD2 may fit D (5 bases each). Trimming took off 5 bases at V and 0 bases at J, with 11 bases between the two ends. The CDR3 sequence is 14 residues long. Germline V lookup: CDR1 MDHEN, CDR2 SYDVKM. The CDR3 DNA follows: TGTGCCAGCAGTGGGACGGGAAGCTCCTACGAGCAGTACTTC. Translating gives CASSGTGSSYEQYF.